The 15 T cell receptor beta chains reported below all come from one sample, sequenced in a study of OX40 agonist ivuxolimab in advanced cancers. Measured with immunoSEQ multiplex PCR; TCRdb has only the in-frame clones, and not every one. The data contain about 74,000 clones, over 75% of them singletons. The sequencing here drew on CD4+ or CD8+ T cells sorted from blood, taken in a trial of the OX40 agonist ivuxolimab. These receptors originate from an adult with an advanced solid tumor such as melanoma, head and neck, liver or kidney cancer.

CDR3 residues: CSAGVGLAQHF. CDR3 nucleotides: TGCAGCGCCGGGGTCGGGTTGGCCCAGCATTTT. This rearrangement joins TRBV29-1 to TRBJ1-5; no clear D. Germline V gives CDR1 SQVTM, CDR2 ANQGSEA. Trimming removed 7 bases at V and 11 bases at J, with 15 bases between. CDR3 length: 11 amino acids.

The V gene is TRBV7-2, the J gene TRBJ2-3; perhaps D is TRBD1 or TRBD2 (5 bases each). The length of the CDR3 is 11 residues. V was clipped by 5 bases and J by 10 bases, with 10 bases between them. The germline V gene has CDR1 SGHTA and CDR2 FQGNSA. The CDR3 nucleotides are TGTGCCAGCAGCGCCGGGACGGCGCAGTATTTT. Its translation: CASSAGTAQYF.

The CDR3 sequence is CASSQVTSGMETQYF. The DNA of the CDR3 is TGTGCCAGCAGCCAGGTGACTAGCGGGATGGAGACCCAGTACTTC. This chain connects TRBV4-2 to TRBJ2-5, with TRBD2 matching 11 bases. V lost 3 bases and J lost 5; bases outside the gene matches: 5. The germline V gene encodes CDR1 LGHNA and CDR2 YNFKEQ. CDR3 length equals 15 residues.

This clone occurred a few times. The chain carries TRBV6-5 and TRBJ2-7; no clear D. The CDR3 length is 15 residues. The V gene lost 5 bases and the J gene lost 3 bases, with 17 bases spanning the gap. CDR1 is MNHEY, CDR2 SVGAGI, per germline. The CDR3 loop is CASSTRREASYEQYF. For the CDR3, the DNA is TGTGCCAGCAGTACCCGTCGAGAAGCAAGCTACGAGCAGTACTTC.

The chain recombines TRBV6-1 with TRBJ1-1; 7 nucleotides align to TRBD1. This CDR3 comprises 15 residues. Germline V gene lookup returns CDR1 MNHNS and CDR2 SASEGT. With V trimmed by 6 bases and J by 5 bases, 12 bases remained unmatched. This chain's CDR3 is CASRPSDRVWTEAFF. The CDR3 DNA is TGTGCCAGCAGGCCATCCGACAGGGTATGGACTGAAGCTTTCTTT.

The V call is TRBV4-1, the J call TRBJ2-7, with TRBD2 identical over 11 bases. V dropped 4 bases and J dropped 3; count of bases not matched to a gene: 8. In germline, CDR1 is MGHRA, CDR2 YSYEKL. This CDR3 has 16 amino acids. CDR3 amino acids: CASSRILTSGIYEQYF. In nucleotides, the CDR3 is TGCGCCAGCAGCCGAATCTTGACTAGCGGGATCTACGAGCAGTACTTC.

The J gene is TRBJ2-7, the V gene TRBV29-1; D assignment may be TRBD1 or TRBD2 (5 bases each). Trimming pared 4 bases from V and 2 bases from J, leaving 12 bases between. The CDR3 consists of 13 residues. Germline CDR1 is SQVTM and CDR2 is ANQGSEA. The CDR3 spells CSVGKGRAYEQYF. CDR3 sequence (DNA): TGCAGCGTTGGTAAGGGGCGGGCCTACGAGCAGTACTTC.

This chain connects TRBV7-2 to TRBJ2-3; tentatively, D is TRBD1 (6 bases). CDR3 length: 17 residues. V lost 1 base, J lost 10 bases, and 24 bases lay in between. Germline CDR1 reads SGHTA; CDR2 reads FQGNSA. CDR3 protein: CASSLGPETGTIQAQYF. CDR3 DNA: TGTGCCAGCAGCTTAGGTCCCGAGACAGGAACCATTCAAGCGCAGTATTTT.

The CDR3 loop is CASREQGSLYF. The DNA of the CDR3 is TGTGCCAGCAGGGAACAGGGAAGTTTATACTTC. The rearrangement joins TRBV6-1 to TRBJ2-7; possible D gene TRBD1, 6 bases. Trimming took off 6 bases at V and 13 bases at J, with 16 bases between the two ends. Germline loops: CDR1 MNHNS, CDR2 SASEGT. The CDR3 runs to 11 residues.

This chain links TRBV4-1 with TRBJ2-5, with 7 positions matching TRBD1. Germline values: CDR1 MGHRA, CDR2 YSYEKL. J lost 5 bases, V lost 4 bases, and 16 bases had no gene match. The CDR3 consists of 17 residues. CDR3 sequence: CASSRPPLGQARETQYF. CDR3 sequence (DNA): TGCGCCAGCAGCCGGCCCCCTTTAGGACAGGCCAGGGAGACCCAGTACTTC.

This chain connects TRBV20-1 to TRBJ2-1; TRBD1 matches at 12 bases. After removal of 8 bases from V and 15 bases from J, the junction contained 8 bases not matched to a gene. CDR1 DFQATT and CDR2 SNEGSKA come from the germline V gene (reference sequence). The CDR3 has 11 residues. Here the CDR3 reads CSSRDRGHLFF. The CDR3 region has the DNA TGCAGTAGTAGGGACAGGGGGCACCTGTTCTTC.

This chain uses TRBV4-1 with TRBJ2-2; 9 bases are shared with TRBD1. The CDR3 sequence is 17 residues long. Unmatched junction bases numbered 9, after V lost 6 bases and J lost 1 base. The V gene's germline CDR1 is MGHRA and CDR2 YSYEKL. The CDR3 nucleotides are TGCGCCAGCAGGGAAACTCGACAGGGGGGGAACACCGGGGAGCTGTTTTTT. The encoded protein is CASRETRQGGNTGELFF.

The CDR3 spells CASALSPGKLFF. The CDR3 DNA reads TGTGCCAGCGCGCTGAGCCCTGGAAAACTGTTTTTT. V and J are TRBV2 and TRBJ1-4; unclear D gene. CDR3 length equals 12 residues. The V end lost 8 bases, the J end lost 10 bases, and 14 bases lay between the germline ends. Per germline, CDR1 SNHLY and CDR2 FYNNEI.

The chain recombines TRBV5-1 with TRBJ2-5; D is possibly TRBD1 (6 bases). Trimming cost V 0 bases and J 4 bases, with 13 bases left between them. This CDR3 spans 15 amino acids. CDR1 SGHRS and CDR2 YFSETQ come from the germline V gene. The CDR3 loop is CASSLDGQRSETQYF. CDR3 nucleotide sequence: TGCGCCAGCAGCTTGGACGGACAGAGGTCAGAGACCCAGTACTTC.

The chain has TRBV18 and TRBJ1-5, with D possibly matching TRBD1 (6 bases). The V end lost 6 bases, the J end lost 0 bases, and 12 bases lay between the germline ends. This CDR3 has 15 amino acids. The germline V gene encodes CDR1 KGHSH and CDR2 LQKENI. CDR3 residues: CASSYGQPSNQPQHF. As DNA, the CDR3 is TGTGCCAGCTCGTATGGACAGCCTAGCAATCAGCCCCAGCATTTT.